The clone carrying this TCR beta chain was detected only once. The antigen is not known. The sample originates from a study of T cells after posttransplantation cyclophosphamide. Study observations and caveats: Donor CD8+ memory clones often dominated recipient blood repertoires at later times.

TCRdb's table, derived via immunoSEQ multiplex PCR, lists solely in-frame clones and lacks some. The sample lists 35,000 to 45,000 clones; around 80% were seen once. Treatment was busulfan-fludarabine conditioning, a marrow graft, and cyclophosphamide on days +3 and +4. CDR1 is LGHNA and CDR2 is YNFKEQ in the germline V gene. This CDR3 region has 14 residues. V was shortened by 4 bases and J by 0 bases, with 10 bases between the two germline ends. The source was CD4+ T cells sorted from blood, collected 1903 days after a stem cell transplant with posttransplant cyclophosphamide. The V gene is TRBV4-2, the J gene TRBJ2-7, with a weak D call TRBD1 (5 bases). This TCR derives from a female patient aged 40-49 years who received an allogeneic stem cell transplant from a related donor, was CMV-positive, and had no GVHD. The graft donor may have contributed some T cells. The CDR3 is CASSRDSDSYEQYF. CDR3 bases: TGTGCCAGCAGCCGCGACAGTGACTCCTACGAGCAGTACTTC.